This T cell receptor beta chain appears in the sequencing data of a study of cytomegalovirus exposure and HLA in healthy donors. In the study overall: In an early release, HLA-typed donors contributed 77 million or so unique TCR sequences. Study-level findings and limits: Later work associated roughly 17,000 TCR beta sequences with HLA alleles at 0.05 false discovery rate. There were some V segments, including TRBV6-2 and TRBV6-3, excluded as indistinguishable. The investigators catalogued 164 TCR beta chains as cytomegalovirus-associated.

V lost 6 bases to trimming and J lost 5 bases; unmatched junction nucleotides: 6. This CDR3 spans 15 amino acids. CDR1 MDHEN and CDR2 SYDVKM come from the germline V gene. For this clone: Its matching antigen is unknown.

The PCR used 60 Vbeta and 13 Jbeta primers. TCRdb's copy holds only in-frame clones and misses some; the assay was immunoSEQ multiplex PCR. Of some 150,000 clones listed, around 77% were seen once; the top ten hold about 3.8%. The gene calls are TRBV28 and TRBJ2-5; TRBD2 matches 13 bases. This receptor was obtained from a man aged 25 to 40 in good health and CMV-seropositive. Sequenced: PBMCs. CDR3 region: CASSPGLAGYETQYF. CDR3 coding DNA: TGTGCCAGCAGCCCGGGACTAGCGGGGTACGAGACCCAGTACTTC. The full variable domain, in which reference TRBV28 and TRBJ2-5 provide the parts outside the CDR3, is DVKVTQSSRYLVKRTGEKVFLECVQDMDHENMFWYRQDPGLGLRLIYFSYDVKMKEKGDIPEGYSVSREKKERFSLILESASTNQTSMYLCASSPGLAGYETQYFGPGTRLLVL.